The 4 T cell receptor beta chains listed next were all sequenced from one sample in a study of OX40 agonist ivuxolimab in advanced cancers. The data were produced by immunoSEQ multiplex PCR, yet TCRdb's version contains in-frame clones alone and is incomplete. The sample records about 89,000 clones, nearly 90% being singletons. The sequenced sample was CD4+ or CD8+ T cells sorted from blood, obtained in a trial of the OX40 agonist ivuxolimab. The receptors were sampled from an adult with an advanced solid tumor such as melanoma, head and neck, liver or kidney cancer.

V is TRBV28 and J is TRBJ1-1; 9 nucleotides line up with TRBD1. The CDR3 covers 15 residues. Trimming at V came to 2 bases and at J to 5 bases, leaving 6 bases not matched to a gene. The germline CDR1 and CDR2 sequences are MDHEN and SYDVKM. DNA for the CDR3: TGTGCCAGCAGTTTACCCGCGACAGGGGGAACTGAAGCTTTCTTT. Translation: CASSLPATGGTEAFF.

This clone came up once. The chain uses TRBV5-4 and TRBJ2-2; D call uncertain. Trimming cost V 1 base and J 2 bases, with 6 bases left between them. CDR3 size: 14 residues. CDR1 SGHNT and CDR2 YYREEE come from the germline V gene (reference sequence). CDR3 bases: TGTGCCAGCAGCTTGAGACTTAACACCGGGGAGCTGTTTTTT. Translation gives CASSLRLNTGELFF. Filled out from reference TRBV5-4 and TRBJ2-2, the complete variable domain reads ETGVTQSPTHLIKTRGQQVTLRCSSQSGHNTVSWYQQALGQGPQFIFQYYREEENGRGNFPPRFSGLQFPNYSSELNVNALELDDSALYLCASSLRLNTGELFFGEGSRLTVL.

In its sample, this clone was seen once. The chain recombines TRBV15 with TRBJ2-5; 11 bases agree with TRBD2. Germline trimming cut 6 bases from V and 2 bases from J; bases unmatched to any gene: 2. The germline CDR1 and CDR2 sequences are LNHNV and YYDKDF (reference sequence). This CDR3 is 14 amino acids long. CDR3 DNA sequence: TGTGCCACCAGATTAGCGGGGGGGCAAGAGACCCAGTACTTC. This encodes CATRLAGGQETQYF.

The chain carries TRBV2 and TRBJ2-1; TRBD2 is a possible D gene (5 bases). The V gene lost 6 bases and the J gene lost 0 bases, with 12 bases spanning the gap. This CDR3 contains 15 residues. Germline values: CDR1 SNHLY, CDR2 FYNNEI. The chain's CDR3 is CASREDGSSYNEQFF. CDR3 DNA sequence: TGTGCCAGCAGGGAGGACGGCAGCTCCTACAATGAGCAGTTCTTC.